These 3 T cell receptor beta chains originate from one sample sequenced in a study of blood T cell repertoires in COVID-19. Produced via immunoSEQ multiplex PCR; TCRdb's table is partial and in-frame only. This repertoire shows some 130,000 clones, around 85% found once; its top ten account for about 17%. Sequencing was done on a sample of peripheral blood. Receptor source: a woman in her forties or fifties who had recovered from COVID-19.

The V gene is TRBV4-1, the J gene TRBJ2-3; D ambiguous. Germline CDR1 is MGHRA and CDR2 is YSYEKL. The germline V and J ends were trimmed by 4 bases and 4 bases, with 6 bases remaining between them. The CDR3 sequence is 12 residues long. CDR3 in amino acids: CASSLRSDTQYF. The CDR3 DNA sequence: TGCGCCAGCAGCCTTAGATCAGATACGCAGTATTTT.

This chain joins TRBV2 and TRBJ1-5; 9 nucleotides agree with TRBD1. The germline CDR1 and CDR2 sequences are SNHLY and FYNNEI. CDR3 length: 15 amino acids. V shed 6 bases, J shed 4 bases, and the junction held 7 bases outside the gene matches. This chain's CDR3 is CASRGDRVANQPQHF. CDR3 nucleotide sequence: TGTGCCAGCAGAGGGGACAGGGTCGCTAATCAGCCCCAGCATTTT.

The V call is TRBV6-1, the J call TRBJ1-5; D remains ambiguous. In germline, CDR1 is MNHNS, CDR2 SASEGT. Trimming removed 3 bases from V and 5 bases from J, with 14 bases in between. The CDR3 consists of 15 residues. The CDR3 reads CASSEWAGVDQPQHF. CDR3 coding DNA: TGTGCCAGCAGTGAGTGGGCCGGGGTGGATCAGCCCCAGCATTTT.